This T cell receptor beta chain stems from a study of cytomegalovirus exposure and HLA in healthy donors. Study overall: According to later analysis, the same platform produced the 90 to 150 validation and 666 first-cohort repertoires.

The data were produced by immunoSEQ multiplex PCR, yet TCRdb's version contains in-frame clones alone and is incomplete. The table records 90,000 to 130,000 clones, almost 96% of them present only once. CDR3 length equals 14 residues. The V and J ends lost 6 bases and 3 bases, in that order; junction bases with no gene match: 6. In germline, CDR1 is MDHEN, CDR2 SYDVKM. Details on this clone: No antigen is known for it.

General study results and limits: According to a subsequent analysis, TCR clusters from the first cohort were inclined to appear together in the 110 or so validation repertoires. Researchers catalogued approximately 170 TCR beta chains as cytomegalovirus-associated. Reported performance of the classifier showed diagnosis of cytomegalovirus status with high specificity and sensitivity.

The source material was PBMCs. This clonotype was sampled from a woman in her late teens or twenties in good health and CMV-seronegative. V is TRBV28 and J is TRBJ2-7; TRBD1 matches at 9 bases. CDR3 in DNA: TGTGCCAGCAGGGGGACAGGGTCTCACTACGAGCAGTACTTC. Its translation: CASRGTGSHYEQYF.